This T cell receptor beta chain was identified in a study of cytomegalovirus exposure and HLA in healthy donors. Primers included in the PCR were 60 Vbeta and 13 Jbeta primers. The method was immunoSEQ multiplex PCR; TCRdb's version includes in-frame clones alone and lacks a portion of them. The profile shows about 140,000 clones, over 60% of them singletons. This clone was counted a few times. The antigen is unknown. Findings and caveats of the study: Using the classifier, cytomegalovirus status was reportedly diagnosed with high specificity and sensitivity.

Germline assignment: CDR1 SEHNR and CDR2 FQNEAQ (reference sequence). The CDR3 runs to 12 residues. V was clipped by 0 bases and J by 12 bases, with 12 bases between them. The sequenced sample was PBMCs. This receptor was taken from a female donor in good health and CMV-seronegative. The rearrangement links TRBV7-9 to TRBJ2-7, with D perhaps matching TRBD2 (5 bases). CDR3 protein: CASSLAAGVAYF. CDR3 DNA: TGTGCCAGCAGCTTAGCGGCCGGGGTTGCGTACTTC.